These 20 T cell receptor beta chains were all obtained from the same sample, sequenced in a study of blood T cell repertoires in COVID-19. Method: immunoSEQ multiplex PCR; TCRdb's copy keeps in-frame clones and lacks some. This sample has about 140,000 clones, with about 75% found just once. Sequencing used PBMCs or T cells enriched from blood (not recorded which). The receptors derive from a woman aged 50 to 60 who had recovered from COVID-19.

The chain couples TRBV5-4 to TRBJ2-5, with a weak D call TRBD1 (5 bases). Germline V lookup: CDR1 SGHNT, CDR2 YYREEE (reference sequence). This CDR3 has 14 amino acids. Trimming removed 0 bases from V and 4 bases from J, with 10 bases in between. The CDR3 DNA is TGTGCCAGCAGCTTGGAGGGGCCGCGAGAGACCCAGTACTTC. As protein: CASSLEGPRETQYF.

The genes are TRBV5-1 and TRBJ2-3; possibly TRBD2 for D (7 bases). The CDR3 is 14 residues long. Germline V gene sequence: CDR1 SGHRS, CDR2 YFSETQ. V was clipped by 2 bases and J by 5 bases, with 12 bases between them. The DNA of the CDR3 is TGCGCCAGCAGCTTTAAAGGGGGGGAAGATACGCAGTATTTT. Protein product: CASSFKGGEDTQYF.

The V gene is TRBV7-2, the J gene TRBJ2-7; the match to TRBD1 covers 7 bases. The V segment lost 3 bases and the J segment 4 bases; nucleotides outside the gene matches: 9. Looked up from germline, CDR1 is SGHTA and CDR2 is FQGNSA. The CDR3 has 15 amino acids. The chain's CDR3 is CASSLVDRVTYEQYF. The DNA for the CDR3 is TGTGCCAGCAGCTTGGTAGACAGGGTCACTTACGAGCAGTACTTC. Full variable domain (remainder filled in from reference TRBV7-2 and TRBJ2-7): GAGVSQSPSNKVTEKGKDVELRCDPISGHTALYWYRQSLGQGLEFLIYFQGNSAPDKSGLPSDRFSAERTGGSVSTLTIQRTQQEDSAVYLCASSLVDRVTYEQYFGPGTRLTVT.

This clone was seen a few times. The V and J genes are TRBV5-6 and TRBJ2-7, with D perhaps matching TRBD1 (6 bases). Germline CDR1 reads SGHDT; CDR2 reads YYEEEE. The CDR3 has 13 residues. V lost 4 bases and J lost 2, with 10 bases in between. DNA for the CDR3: TGTGCCAGCAGCCCAGGACAGACCTACGAGCAGTACTTC. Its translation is CASSPGQTYEQYF.

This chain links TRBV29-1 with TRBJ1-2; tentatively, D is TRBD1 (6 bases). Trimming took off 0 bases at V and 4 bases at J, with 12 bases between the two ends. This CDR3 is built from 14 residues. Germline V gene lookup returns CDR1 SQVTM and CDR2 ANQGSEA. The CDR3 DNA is TGCAGCGTTGAAGATTCTGACAGGAGCTATGGCTACACCTTC. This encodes CSVEDSDRSYGYTF.

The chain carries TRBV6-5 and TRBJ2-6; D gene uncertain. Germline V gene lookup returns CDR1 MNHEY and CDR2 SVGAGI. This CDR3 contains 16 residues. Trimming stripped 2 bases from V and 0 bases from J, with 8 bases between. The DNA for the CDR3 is TGTGCCAGCAGTTACCGGTTATCCTCTGGGGCCAACGTCCTGACTTTC. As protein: CASSYRLSSGANVLTF.

The CDR3 region is CASSLPVSTDTQYF. The CDR3, as DNA: TGTGCCAGCAGCTTACCCGTCAGCACAGATACGCAGTATTTT. The chain employs TRBV7-9 and TRBJ2-3; D remains ambiguous. The germline V gene has CDR1 SEHNR and CDR2 FQNEAQ (reference sequence). Deletions cut 2 bases from V and 0 bases from J, with 6 bases between. This CDR3 has 14 residues.

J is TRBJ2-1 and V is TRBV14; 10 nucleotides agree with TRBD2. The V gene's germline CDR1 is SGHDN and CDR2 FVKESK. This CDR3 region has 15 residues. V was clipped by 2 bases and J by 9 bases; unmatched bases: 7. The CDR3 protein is CASSQRAGGPGEQFF. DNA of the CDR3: TGTGCCAGCAGCCAAAGAGCGGGAGGGCCCGGTGAGCAGTTCTTC.

DNA of the CDR3: TGTGCCAGCACCCCCCGGGGGGGAGAGAGAGAGCAGTACTTC. Protein sequence: CASTPRGGEREQYF. The chain recombines TRBV27 with TRBJ2-7; the match to TRBD2 covers 8 bases. The V and J ends lost 7 bases and 7 bases, in that order; junction bases with no gene match: 12. Germline CDR1 is MNHEY and CDR2 is SMNVEV (reference sequence). The CDR3 runs to 14 residues.

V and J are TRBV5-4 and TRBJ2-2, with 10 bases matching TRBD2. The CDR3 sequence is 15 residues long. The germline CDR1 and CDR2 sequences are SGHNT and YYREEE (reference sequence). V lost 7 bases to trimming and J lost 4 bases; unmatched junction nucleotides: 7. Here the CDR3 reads CASAKAGGGTGELFF. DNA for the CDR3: TGTGCCAGCGCTAAAGCGGGAGGGGGCACCGGGGAGCTGTTTTTT. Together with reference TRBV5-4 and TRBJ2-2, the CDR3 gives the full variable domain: ETGVTQSPTHLIKTRGQQVTLRCSSQSGHNTVSWYQQALGQGPQFIFQYYREEENGRGNFPPRFSGLQFPNYSSELNVNALELDDSALYLCASAKAGGGTGELFFGEGSRLTVL.

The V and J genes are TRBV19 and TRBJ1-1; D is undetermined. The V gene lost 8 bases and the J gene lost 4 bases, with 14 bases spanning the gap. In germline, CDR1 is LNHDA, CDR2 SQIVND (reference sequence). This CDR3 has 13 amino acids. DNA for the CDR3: TGTGCCAGTCGACTAGTACGGTCCACTGAAGCTTTCTTT. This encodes CASRLVRSTEAFF. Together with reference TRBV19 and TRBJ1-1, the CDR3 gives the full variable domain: DGGITQSPKYLFRKEGQNVTLSCEQNLNHDAMYWYRQDPGQGLRLIYYSQIVNDFQKGDIAEGYSVSREKKESFPLTVTSAQKNPTAFYLCASRLVRSTEAFFGQGTRLTVV.

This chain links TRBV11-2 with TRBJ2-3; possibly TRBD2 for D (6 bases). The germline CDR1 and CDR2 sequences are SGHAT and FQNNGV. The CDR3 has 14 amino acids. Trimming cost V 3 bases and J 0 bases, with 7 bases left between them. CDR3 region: CASSFSGSTDTQYF. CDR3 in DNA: TGTGCCAGCAGCTTCAGCGGGAGCACAGATACGCAGTATTTT.

CDR3: CASTRKNSNQPQHF. The CDR3, as DNA: TGTGCCAGCACCAGAAAAAATAGCAATCAGCCCCAGCATTTT. The rearrangement uses TRBV28 and TRBJ1-5; no clear D gene. Germline assignment: CDR1 MDHEN and CDR2 SYDVKM. Trimming shortened V by 7 bases and J by 0 bases, and 10 bases separated the two germline ends. CDR3 size: 14 residues. The full variable domain, completed using reference TRBV28 and TRBJ1-5, is DVKVTQSSRYLVKRTGEKVFLECVQDMDHENMFWYRQDPGLGLRLIYFSYDVKMKEKGDIPEGYSVSREKKERFSLILESASTNQTSMYLCASTRKNSNQPQHFGDGTRLSIL.

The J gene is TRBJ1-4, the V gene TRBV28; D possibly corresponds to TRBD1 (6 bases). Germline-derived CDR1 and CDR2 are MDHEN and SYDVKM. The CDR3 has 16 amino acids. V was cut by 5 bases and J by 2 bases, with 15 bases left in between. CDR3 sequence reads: CASSPTGIHTNEKLFF. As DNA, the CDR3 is TGTGCCAGCAGTCCCACAGGGATCCATACTAATGAAAAACTGTTTTTT.

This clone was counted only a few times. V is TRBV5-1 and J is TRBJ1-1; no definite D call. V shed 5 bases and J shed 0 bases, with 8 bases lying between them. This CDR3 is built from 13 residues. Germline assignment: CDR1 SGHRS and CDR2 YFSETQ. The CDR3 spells CASRGSMNTEAFF. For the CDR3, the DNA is TGCGCCAGCAGAGGGAGTATGAACACTGAAGCTTTCTTT. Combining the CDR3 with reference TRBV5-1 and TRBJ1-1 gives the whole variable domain KAGVTQTPRYLIKTRGQQVTLSCSPISGHRSVSWYQQTPGQGLQFLFEYFSETQRNKGNFPGRFSGRQFSNSRSEMNVSTLELGDSALYLCASRGSMNTEAFFGQGTRLTVV.

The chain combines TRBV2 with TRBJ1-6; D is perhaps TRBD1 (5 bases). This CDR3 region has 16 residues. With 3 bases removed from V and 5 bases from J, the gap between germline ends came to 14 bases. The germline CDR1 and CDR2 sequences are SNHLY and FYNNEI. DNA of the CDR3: TGTGCCAGCAGTGAGGGCAGGGCCGTCAATAATTCACCCCTCCACTTT. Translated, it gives CASSEGRAVNNSPLHF.

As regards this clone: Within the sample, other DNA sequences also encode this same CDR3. CDR3 DNA sequence: TGTGCCTGGAGTGCGCGGGAGACCCAGTACTTC. As protein: CAWSARETQYF. The chain combines TRBV30 with TRBJ2-5; D not resolved. V was cut by 1 base and J by 5 bases, with 5 bases left in between. The CDR3 covers 11 residues. Germline CDR1 reads GTSNPN; CDR2 reads SVGIG (reference sequence).

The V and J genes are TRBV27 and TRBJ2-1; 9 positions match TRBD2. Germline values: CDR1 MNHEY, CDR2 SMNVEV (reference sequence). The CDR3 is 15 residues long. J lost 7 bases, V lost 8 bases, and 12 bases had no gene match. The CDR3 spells CASGRLAGIFNEQFF. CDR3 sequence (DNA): TGTGCCAGCGGTCGTCTAGCGGGAATTTTTAATGAGCAGTTCTTC.

The CDR3 here is CASSLRRGNSPLHF. CDR3 DNA: TGTGCCAGCAGCTTAAGACGAGGGAATTCACCCCTCCACTTT. The chain has TRBV5-8 and TRBJ1-6; unclear D gene. The CDR3 loop spans 14 amino acids. V was cut by 2 bases and J by 7 bases, with 10 bases left in between. The V gene's germline CDR1 is SGHTS and CDR2 YDEGEE.

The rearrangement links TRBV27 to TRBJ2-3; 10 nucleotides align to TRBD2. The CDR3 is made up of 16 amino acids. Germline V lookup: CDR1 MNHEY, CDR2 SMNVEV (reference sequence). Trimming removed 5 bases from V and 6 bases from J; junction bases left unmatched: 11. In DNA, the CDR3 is TGTGCCAGCAGTCCCTGGGGAGCGGGGGGGCCGGATACGCAGTATTTT. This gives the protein CASSPWGAGGPDTQYF.